The 4 T cell receptor beta chains presented below share a single source sample, sequenced in a study of T cell changes during pregnancy in multiple sclerosis. The data were produced by immunoSEQ multiplex PCR, yet TCRdb's version contains in-frame clones alone and is incomplete. The table records about 80,000 clones, about 92% of them present only once. Here the sequenced sample was peripheral blood, taken before pregnancy. The receptors derive from a female donor with multiple sclerosis, enrolled in a pregnancy study.

J is TRBJ2-7 and V is TRBV5-1, with TRBD2 matching over 12 bases. This CDR3 has 15 residues. From germline, CDR1 is SGHRS and CDR2 YFSETQ. Trimming at V came to 0 bases and at J to 5 bases, leaving 3 bases not matched to a gene. CDR3 sequence: CASSLGRLAGDEQYF. CDR3 DNA: TGCGCCAGCAGCTTGGGAAGACTAGCGGGAGACGAGCAGTACTTC.

The rearrangement links TRBV5-1 to TRBJ1-1; the D is unclear. This CDR3 comprises 12 residues. Trimming took off 4 bases at V and 8 bases at J, with 12 bases between the two ends. Per germline, CDR1 SGHRS and CDR2 YFSETQ. The CDR3 loop reads CASSLGGPEAFF. Here the CDR3 DNA reads TGCGCCAGCAGCCTAGGTGGCCCCGAAGCTTTCTTT.

This clone was counted only a few times. The V and J genes are TRBV27 and TRBJ1-5; D not resolved. Germline V gene lookup returns CDR1 MNHEY and CDR2 SMNVEV (reference sequence). This CDR3 is 14 amino acids long. Trimming cost V 6 bases and J 3 bases, with 12 bases left between them. The CDR3 DNA reads as TGTGCCAGCAGAGGCGGACTGTTCAATCAGCCCCAGCATTTT. Translating gives CASRGGLFNQPQHF.

The rearrangement joins TRBV6-5 to TRBJ2-2, with a possible D match to TRBD2 (5 bases). V gave up 0 bases and J gave up 2 bases, with 7 bases separating them. The CDR3 runs to 15 residues. Per germline, CDR1 MNHEY and CDR2 SVGAGI. Here the CDR3 reads CASSYSRLNTGELFF. The CDR3 DNA reads as TGTGCCAGCAGTTACTCGCGACTAAACACCGGGGAGCTGTTTTTT.